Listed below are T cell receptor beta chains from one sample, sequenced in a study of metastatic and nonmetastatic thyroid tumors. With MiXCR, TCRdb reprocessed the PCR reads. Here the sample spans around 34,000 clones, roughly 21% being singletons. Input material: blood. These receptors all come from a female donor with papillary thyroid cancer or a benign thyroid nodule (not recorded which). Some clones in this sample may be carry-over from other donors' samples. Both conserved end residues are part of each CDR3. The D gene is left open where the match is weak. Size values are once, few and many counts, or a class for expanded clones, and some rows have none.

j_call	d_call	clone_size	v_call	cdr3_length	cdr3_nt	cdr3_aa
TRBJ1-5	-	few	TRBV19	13	TGTGCCAGTAGTATAGACAGGGCTCAGCCCCAGCATTTT	CASSIDRAQPQHF
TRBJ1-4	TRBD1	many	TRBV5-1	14	TGCGCCAGCAGCCCGACAGGGGTAGGGGAAAAACTGTTTTTT	CASSPTGVGEKLFF
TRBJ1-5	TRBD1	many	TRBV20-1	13	TGCAGTGCTATCCGGGACAGAGATCAGCCCCAGCATTTT	CSAIRDRDQPQHF
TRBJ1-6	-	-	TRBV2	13	TGTGCCAGAATTGAACCAGACAGGTCACCCCTCCACTTT	CARIEPDRSPLHF
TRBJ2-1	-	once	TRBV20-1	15	TGCAGTGCTAGAGGATGGGATCCAAAGAAGGATGAGCAGTTCTTC	CSARGWDPKKDEQFF
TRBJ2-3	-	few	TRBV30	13	TGTGCCTGGAGTGAGTCGGGCACAGATACGCAGTATTTT	CAWSESGTDTQYF
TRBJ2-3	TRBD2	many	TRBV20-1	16	TGCAGTGCTTCCCGGGGTAGCGGGGGAAGCACAGATACGCAGTATTTT	CSASRGSGGSTDTQYF
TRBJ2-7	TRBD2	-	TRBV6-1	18	TGTGCCAGCAGTAAGACTAGCGGGAGGTACAACCTACTCTACGAGCAGTACTTC	CASSKTSGRYNLLYEQYF
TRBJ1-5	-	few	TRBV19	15	TGTGCCAGTAGTATAACCGGGGGGAGCAATCAGCCCCAGCATTTT	CASSITGGSNQPQHF
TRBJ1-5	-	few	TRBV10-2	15	TGCGCCAGCAGCGAGGGAGTACATAGCAATCAGCCCCAGCATTTT	CASSEGVHSNQPQHF
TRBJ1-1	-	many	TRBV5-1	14	TGCGCCAGCAGCCAGGGTGTCGGGAACACTGAAGCTTTCTTT	CASSQGVGNTEAFF
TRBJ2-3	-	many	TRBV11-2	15	TGTGCCAGCAGCTTAGATGGGGGGAGTCAAGATACGCAGTATTTT	CASSLDGGSQDTQYF
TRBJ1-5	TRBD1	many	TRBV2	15	TGTGCCAGCAGCCTCAGGGGGGTTAGCAATCAGCCCCAGCATTTT	CASSLRGVSNQPQHF
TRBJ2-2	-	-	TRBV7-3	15	TGTGCCAGCAGCTTAACTAGTGGGGGCACCGGGCAGCTGTTATTT	CASSLTSGGTGQLLF
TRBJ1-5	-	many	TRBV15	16	TGTGCCACCAGCAGAGATGGGGCAGGAAGCAATCAGCCCCAGCATTTT	CATSRDGAGSNQPQHF
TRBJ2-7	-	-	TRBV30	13	TGTGCCTGGAGTGTAGGGCAGAACTACGAGCAGTACTTC	CAWSVGQNYEQYF
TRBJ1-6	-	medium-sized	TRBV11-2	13	TGTGCCAGCAGCTTAGACGCGCATTCACCCCTCCACTTT	CASSLDAHSPLHF
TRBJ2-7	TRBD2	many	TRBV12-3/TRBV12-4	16	TGTGCCAGCAGCCTTCTAGCGGGAGCAAATTGGTACGAGCAGTACTTC	CASSLLAGANWYEQYF
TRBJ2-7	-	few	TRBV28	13	TGTGCCAGCAGTTACATTGCGTTCCACGAGCAGTACTTC	CASSYIAFHEQYF
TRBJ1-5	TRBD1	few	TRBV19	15	TGTGCTGGTTCATTAGGACAGGGCTTAAATCAGCCCCAGCATTTT	CAGSLGQGLNQPQHF
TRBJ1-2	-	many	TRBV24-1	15	TGTGCCACCAGTGCGCGCGGGTCCACGAACTATGGCTACACCTTC	CATSARGSTNYGYTF
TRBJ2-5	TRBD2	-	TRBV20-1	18	TGCAGTGCTAGAGGAATTACGTCGCGTAGCGGGGGGCAAGAGACCCAGTACTTC	CSARGITSRSGGQETQYF
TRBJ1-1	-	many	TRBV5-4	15	TGTGCCAGCAGCTTGATCTTGGGGAAAGCTTCTGAAGCTTTCTTT	CASSLILGKASEAFF
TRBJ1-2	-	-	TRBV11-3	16	TGTGCCAGCAACCTAGTTGGGGGGGGAACGGACTATGGCTACACCTTC	CASNLVGGGTDYGYTF
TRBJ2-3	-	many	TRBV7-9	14	TGTGCCAGCAGCTTAGTTTTGGGGGAAGATACGCAGTATTTT	CASSLVLGEDTQYF